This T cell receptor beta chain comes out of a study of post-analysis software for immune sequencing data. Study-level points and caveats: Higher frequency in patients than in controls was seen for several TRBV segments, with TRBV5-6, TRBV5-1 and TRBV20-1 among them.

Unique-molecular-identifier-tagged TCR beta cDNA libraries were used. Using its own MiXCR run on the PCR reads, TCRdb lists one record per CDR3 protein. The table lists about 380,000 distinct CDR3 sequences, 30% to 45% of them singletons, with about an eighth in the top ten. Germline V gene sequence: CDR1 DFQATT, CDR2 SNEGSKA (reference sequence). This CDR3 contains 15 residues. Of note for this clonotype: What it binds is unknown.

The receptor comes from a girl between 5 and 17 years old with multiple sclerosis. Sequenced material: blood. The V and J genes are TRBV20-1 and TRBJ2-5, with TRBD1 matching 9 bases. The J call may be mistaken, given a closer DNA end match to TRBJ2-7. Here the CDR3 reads CSARAPGTGPHEQYF. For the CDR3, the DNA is TGCAGTGCTAGAGCCCCCGGGACAGGGCCGCACGAGCAGTACTTC.